The entry that follows covers one TCR beta chain sequence. Its antigen remains undetermined. No base-level quality is on record; no much larger clone is a single base apart. This sample is part of a study of blood T cells in healthy people across ages (dated by TCRdb to about 2015). Turning to the overall study: In model experiments, template switching captured about one uniquely barcoded TCR beta cDNA molecule for every two T cells. Age-related changes in TCR beta repertoire diversity were measured in the study by deep sequencing normalized with unique cDNA molecular identifiers. Donors were grouped into four age groups: young (average approximately 16 years), middle-aged (about 38), aged (roughly 67) and long-lived (around 80). Donors of different ages were randomly distributed across sequencing lanes to avoid experimental bias. Using the same blood draw, the study looked at two additional independent replicas of 1 million unique cDNA reads for two donors, one aged 18 to 29 and the other aged 80 or older.

The donors were roughly 39 Caucasian individuals from Russia, aged 6 to 90 years, who were systemically healthy. About 10 milliliters of peripheral blood were collected from each donor into EDTA-treated Vacutainer tubes. Ficoll-Paque density-gradient centrifugation was used to isolate PBMCs, with at least 6 million per sample. Trizol reagent was used to extract total RNA from the PBMCs, yielding at least 6 micrograms per sample. The percentages of naive CD45RAhigh/CD27high T cells were determined by flow cytometry on a PBMC aliquot from every donor. V trim: 0 bases; J trim: 3 bases; unmatched bases: 5. Spanning cysteine to phenylalanine, the CDR3 consists of 15 amino acids. Only the CDR3 part of the read is kept: 45 bases, read in frame from the first base. Libraries were prepared through 5' RACE. The reads were generated on an Illumina HiSeq 2500. A second PCR of about 6 to 11 cycles was performed with a sample-barcoded 5' primer and a J-beta primer mix. A unique molecular identifier was introduced onto each TCR beta cDNA molecule by a template-switch 5' adaptor carrying 12 random nucleotides. Each sample yielded at least 3 million CDR3-containing paired-end reads. The Mint cDNA synthesis kit, primed by a TRBC-specific oligonucleotide, was used to synthesize first-strand cDNA from all RNA. Following uracil-DNA glycosylase treatment, all cDNA underwent a first 18-cycle PCR with the universal primers M1SS and BC2_uni_R. Per the source publication's procedure: For normalization, 1 million high-quality reads, each with a distinct molecular identifier, were randomly selected from each sample. Instead of being binned into consensus sequences, reads that shared molecular identifiers were thrown out. MiTCR, run with a Q25 quality threshold and the strictest error-elimination algorithm, handled CDR3 identification, clonotype clustering and error correction. A nonparametric unseen species model with Euler transformation was used to estimate a lower bound on total TCR beta diversity. TCRdb ran its own pipeline on the public reads, namely fastp trimming at Q25 and MiXCR clone calling, and kept in-frame beta chains. Every entry covers one CDR3 protein and lists the most common genes and DNA from its rows. These V and J calls are TCRdb output, not the study's own analysis. Here the sample has 920,000 or so distinct CDR3 sequences; 40% to 55% occur a single time. 15% to 20% of the sample is taken by the ten largest.

Findings and caveats that apply to the study as a whole: The CMV infection status of donors was not known, potentially confounding age-related changes in expanded clonotypes. As age increased, observed TCR beta diversity per million T cells dropped in a roughly linear way, and a significant reduction was already evident by age roughly 36. Conclusive comparison of naive and antigen-experienced compartments was prevented by the profiling of bulk unsorted PBMCs. Estimates of total diversity based on one million sequenced T cells were considered lower bounds and underestimates. The percentage of naive T cells measured by flow cytometry correlated strongly with observed TCR beta diversity. Compared with the aged group, the long-lived group had more naive CD4+ T cells, fewer expanded clones and increased TCR diversity, suggesting age selection.

The V and J genes are TRBV12-3 or TRBV12-4 and TRBJ2-7; 7 central bases correspond to TRBD1. Material for sequencing was blood. The clonotype originates from a woman aged 60-75 years in good health. The DNA sequence is given as TGTGCCAGCAGTTTAGCGGGGACAGTGGTCTACGAGCAGTACTTC. It specifies CASSLAGTVVYEQYF.